The T cell receptor beta chain described here comes from a study of blood T cell repertoires in COVID-19. Across the study: The analysed material was cDNA or gDNA that came from T cells, B-cell-depleted T cells, or PBMCs.

CDR1 and CDR2 (germline): SGHRS, YFSETQ. CDR3 length: 13 residues. V lost 6 bases and J lost 4, with 13 bases in between. Authors' data handling: For nucleated cells, counts were estimated from reference gene primer amplification. Sequencing used immunoSEQ multiplex PCR; TCRdb keeps in-frame clones, though not all of them. V and J calls and clone size are given by that table; D and trimming were obtained from the DNA. The table shows about 200,000 clones, with around 83% occurring only once. The genes are TRBV5-1 and TRBJ1-1; D is unclear. This TCR was sampled from a woman aged 50 to 60 with acute or convalescent COVID-19. The sample was peripheral blood. In DNA form, the CDR3 reads TGCGCCAGCAAACCTCCCCGGGGCACTGAAGCTTTCTTT. It encodes CASKPPRGTEAFF.